Detailed here is one TCR beta chain. Its antigen remains unknown. The sample originates from a study of CD8 T cells in ankylosing spondylitis. Overall study results and limits: As reported, disease-linked clones showed significant enrichment in matched ankylosing spondylitis synovial fluid. Made up of fewer than ten highly homologous variants, a TCR beta motif appeared characteristic of ankylosing spondylitis blood.

TCRdb passed the 5' RACE reads through MiXCR, listing each CDR3 protein once. The table records fewer than 500,000 distinct CDR3 sequences, 25% to 30% of them present only once. The CDR3 totals 15 residues. Germline V gene sequence: CDR1 KGHSH, CDR2 LQKENI. V was trimmed by 2 bases and J by 4 bases, leaving 13 bases between them. The sample comprised blood, either unsorted or a sorted T cell fraction (not recorded which). The sequence came from a male donor with ankylosing spondylitis. The chain links TRBV18 to TRBJ2-3; TRBD2 might be the D (6 bases). The CDR3 here is CASSPTSRVADTQYF. CDR3 nucleotide sequence: TGTGCCAGCTCACCAACTAGCAGGGTCGCAGATACGCAGTATTTT.